Below, one T cell receptor (beta chain) is given with its context. Its matching antigen is unknown. This sample stems from a study of CD8+CD57+ T cells in acquired aplastic anemia. Overall study context: An average of roughly 3 ug of DNA was obtained from sorted CD4+ and CD8+ cells. Researchers reported that healthy donors averaged roughly 10 million reads for CD4+ cells.

The CDR3 is 13 residues long. Germline V CDR1 and CDR2: LNHDA, SQIVND (reference sequence). The germline V and J ends were trimmed by 6 bases and 1 base, with 9 bases remaining between them. Findings and limits, study-wide: The study found no significant CD8+ Simpson's diversity difference between patients and controls.

The template used for profiling TCR beta VDJ and CDR3 was genomic DNA. TCRdb called the reads again in MiXCR, with one record for every CDR3 protein. This sample has around 180,000 distinct CDR3 sequences, with around 60% found just once. The chain combines TRBV19 with TRBJ1-1; D is undetermined. This sequence was found in a human donor in good health. Sequenced input: sorted CD4+, CD8+, or CD8+CD57+ T cells (not recorded which) from PBMCs. CDR3 bases: TGTGCCAGTAGCAGAACAGCGAACACTGAAGCTTTCTTT. As protein: CASSRTANTEAFF.